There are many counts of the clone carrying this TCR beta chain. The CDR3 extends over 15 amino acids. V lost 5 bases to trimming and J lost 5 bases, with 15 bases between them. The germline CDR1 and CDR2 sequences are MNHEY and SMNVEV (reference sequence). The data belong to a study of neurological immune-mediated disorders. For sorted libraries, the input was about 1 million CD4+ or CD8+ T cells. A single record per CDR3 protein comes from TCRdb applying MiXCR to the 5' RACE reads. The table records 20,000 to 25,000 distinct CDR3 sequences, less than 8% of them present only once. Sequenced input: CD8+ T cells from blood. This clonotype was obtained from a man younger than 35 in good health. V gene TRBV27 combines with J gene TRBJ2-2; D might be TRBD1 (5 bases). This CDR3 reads CASSLLPRTTGELFF. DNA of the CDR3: TGTGCCAGCAGTCTCCTTCCCCGGACAACCGGGGAGCTGTTTTTT.